The sequence of this T cell receptor beta chain was determined in a study of beta chain features in type 1 diabetes. Reverse transcription of all isolated RNA meant that expressed TCRB transcripts were sequenced. Using immunoSEQ multiplex PCR, the repertoire was profiled, and TCRdb retains in-frame clones only, with some absent. The sample yields almost 350,000 clones, 9.3% seen once. This clone was counted only a few times. Its antigen is undetermined. Study-wide results and caveats: In patients and controls equally, PCR might favor templates that are shorter. More deletions and fewer insertions at VDJ junctions were seen in type 1 diabetes patients. There was a moderate but significant shortening of TCRB CDR3s in all four CD4+ subsets of Type 1 diabetes patients.

CDR1 and CDR2 (germline): SGHTA, FQGNSA. Trimming took off 0 bases at V and 9 bases at J, with 9 bases between the two ends. This CDR3 spans 13 amino acids. The gene calls are TRBV7-2 and TRBJ2-1, with D perhaps TRBD2 (6 bases). Sequencing was performed on central memory CD4+ T cells from blood. The source is a man aged 30 to 39 with type 1 diabetes. CDR3 region: CASSLAMRGEQFF. The CDR3 region has the DNA TGTGCCAGCAGCTTAGCGATGCGGGGTGAGCAGTTCTTC.